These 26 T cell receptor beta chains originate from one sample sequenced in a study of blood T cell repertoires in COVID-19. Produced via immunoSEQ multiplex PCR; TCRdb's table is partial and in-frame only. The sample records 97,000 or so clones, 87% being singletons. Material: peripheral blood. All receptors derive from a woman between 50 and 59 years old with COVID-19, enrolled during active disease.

The CDR3 reads CASSLGGLAGERETQYF. The CDR3 region has the DNA TGTGCCAGCAGCTTAGGTGGACTAGCGGGTGAGAGAGAGACCCAGTACTTC. The chain couples TRBV11-2 to TRBJ2-5, with 11 bases identical to TRBD2. The CDR3 is made up of 17 amino acids. CDR1 and CDR2 (germline): SGHAT, FQNNGV. V lost 1 base to trimming and J lost 4 bases; unmatched junction nucleotides: 8.

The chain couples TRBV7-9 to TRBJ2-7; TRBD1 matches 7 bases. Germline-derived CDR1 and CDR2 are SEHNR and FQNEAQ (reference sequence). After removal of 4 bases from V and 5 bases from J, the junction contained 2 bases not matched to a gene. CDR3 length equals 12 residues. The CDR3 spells CASSSTGDEQYF. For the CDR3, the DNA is TGTGCCAGCAGCTCTACAGGGGACGAGCAGTACTTC.

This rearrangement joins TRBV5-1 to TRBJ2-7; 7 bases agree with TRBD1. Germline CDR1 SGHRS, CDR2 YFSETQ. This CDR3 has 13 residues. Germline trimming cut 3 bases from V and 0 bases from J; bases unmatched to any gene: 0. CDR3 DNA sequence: TGCGCCAGCAGCTGGGACAGCTCCTACGAGCAGTACTTC. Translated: CASSWDSSYEQYF.

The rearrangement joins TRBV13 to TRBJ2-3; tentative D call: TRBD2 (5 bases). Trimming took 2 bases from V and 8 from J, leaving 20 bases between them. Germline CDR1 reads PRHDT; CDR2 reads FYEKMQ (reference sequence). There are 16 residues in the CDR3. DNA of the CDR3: TGTGCCAGCAGCTTACCGGCGGGCCGAAACCTGGGTACGCAGTATTTT. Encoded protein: CASSLPAGRNLGTQYF.

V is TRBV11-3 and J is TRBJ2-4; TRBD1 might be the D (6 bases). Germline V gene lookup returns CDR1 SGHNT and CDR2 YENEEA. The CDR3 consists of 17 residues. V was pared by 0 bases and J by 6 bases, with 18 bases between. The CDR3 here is CASSLDAGASRTNIQYF. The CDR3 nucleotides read TGTGCCAGCAGCTTAGATGCAGGGGCGAGCCGCACAAACATTCAGTACTTC.

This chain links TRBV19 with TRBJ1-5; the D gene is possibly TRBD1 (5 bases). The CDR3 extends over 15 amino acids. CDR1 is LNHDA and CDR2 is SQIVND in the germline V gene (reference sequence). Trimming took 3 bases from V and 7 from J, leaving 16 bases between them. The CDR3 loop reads CASSIALREDQPQHF. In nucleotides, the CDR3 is TGTGCCAGTAGTATCGCGCTCAGGGAAGACCAGCCCCAGCATTTT.

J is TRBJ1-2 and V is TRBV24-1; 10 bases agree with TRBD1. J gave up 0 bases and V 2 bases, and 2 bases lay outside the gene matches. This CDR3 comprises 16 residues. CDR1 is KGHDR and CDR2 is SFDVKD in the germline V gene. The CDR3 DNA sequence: TGTGCCACCAGTGATTCAGGGACAGGGGCTAACTATGGCTACACCTTC. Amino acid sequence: CATSDSGTGANYGYTF.

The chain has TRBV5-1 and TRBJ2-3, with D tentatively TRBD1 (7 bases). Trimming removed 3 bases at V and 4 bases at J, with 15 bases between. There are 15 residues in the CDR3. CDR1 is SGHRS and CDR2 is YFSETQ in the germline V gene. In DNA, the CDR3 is TGCGCCAGCAGCTCAGGGGGAGGTGTTGCAGATACGCAGTATTTT. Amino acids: CASSSGGGVADTQYF. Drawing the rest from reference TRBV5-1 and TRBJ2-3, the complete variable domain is KAGVTQTPRYLIKTRGQQVTLSCSPISGHRSVSWYQQTPGQGLQFLFEYFSETQRNKGNFPGRFSGRQFSNSRSEMNVSTLELGDSALYLCASSSGGGVADTQYFGPGTRLTVL.

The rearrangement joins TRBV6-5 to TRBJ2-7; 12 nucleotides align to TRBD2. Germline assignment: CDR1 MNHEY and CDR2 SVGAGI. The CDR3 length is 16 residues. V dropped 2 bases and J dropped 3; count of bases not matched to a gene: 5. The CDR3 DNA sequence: TGTGCCAGCAGTTACCCAGGACTAGCGGGGTACTACGAGCAGTACTTC. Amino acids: CASSYPGLAGYYEQYF.

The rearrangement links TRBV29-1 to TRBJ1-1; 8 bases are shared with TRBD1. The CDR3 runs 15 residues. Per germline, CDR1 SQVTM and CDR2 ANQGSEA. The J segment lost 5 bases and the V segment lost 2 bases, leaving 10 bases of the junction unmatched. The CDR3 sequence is CSVESPPGGLTEAFF. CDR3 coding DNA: TGCAGCGTTGAAAGTCCGCCAGGGGGCTTAACTGAAGCTTTCTTT.

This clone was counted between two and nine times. The DNA for the CDR3 is TGTGCCAGTACCGCGACAGGGGGTGGATCACCCCTCCACTTT. Protein: CASTATGGGSPLHF. This chain connects TRBV19 to TRBJ1-6, with TRBD1 matching 9 bases. Losses at the gene ends were 7 bases for V and 10 bases for J; bases not matched to a gene: 8. Germline V gene sequence: CDR1 LNHDA, CDR2 SQIVND (reference sequence). The CDR3 covers 14 residues.

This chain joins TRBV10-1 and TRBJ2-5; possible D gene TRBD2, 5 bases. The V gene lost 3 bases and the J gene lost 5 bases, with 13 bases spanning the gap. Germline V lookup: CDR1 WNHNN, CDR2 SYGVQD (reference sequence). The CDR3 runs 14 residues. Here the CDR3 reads CASSDSGVGETQYF. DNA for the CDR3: TGCGCCAGCAGTGATTCCGGGGTAGGGGAGACCCAGTACTTC.

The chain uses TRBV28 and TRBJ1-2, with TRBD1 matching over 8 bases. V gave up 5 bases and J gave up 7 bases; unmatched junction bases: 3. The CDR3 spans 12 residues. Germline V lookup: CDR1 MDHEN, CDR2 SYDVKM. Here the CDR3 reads CASSTGQVGYTF. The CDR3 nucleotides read TGTGCCAGCAGTACGGGACAGGTTGGCTACACCTTC.

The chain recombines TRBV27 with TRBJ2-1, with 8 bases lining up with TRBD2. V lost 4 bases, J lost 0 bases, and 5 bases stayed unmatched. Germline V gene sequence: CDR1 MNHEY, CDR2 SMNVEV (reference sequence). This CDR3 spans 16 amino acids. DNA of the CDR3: TGTGCCAGCAGTTCCCCGGGACTAGGCTCCTACAATGAGCAGTTCTTC. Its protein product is CASSSPGLGSYNEQFF.

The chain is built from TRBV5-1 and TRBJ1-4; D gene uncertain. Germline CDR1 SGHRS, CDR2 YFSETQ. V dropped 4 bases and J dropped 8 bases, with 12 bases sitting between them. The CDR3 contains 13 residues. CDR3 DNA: TGCGCCAGCAGCCTCGGGGAGGCAGAAAAACTGTTTTTT. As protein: CASSLGEAEKLFF.

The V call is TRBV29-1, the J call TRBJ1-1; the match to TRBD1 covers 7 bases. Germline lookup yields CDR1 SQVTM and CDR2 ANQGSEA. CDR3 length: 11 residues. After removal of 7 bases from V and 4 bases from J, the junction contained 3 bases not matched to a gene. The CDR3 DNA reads TGCAGCGATGCAGGGGGCACTGAAGCTTTCTTT. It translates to CSDAGGTEAFF.

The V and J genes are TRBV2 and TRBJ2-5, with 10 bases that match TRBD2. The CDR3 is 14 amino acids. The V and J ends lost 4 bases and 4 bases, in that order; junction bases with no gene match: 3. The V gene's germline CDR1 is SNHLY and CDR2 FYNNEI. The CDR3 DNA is TGTGCCAGCAGTGCAGCTAGCGGGGGAGAGACCCAGTACTTC. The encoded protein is CASSAASGGETQYF.

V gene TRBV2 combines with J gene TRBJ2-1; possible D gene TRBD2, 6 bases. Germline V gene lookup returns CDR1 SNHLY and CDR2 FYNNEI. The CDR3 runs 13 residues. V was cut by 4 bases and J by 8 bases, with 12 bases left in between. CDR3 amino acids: CASSVGGSHEQFF. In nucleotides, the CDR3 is TGTGCCAGCAGTGTAGGAGGGTCCCATGAGCAGTTCTTC.

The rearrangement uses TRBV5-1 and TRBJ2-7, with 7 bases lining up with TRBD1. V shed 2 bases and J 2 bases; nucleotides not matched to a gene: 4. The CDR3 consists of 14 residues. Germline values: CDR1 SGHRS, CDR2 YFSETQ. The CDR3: CASSLGQAPYEQYF. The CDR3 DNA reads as TGCGCCAGCAGCTTAGGACAGGCCCCCTACGAGCAGTACTTC. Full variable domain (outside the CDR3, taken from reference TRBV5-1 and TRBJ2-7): KAGVTQTPRYLIKTRGQQVTLSCSPISGHRSVSWYQQTPGQGLQFLFEYFSETQRNKGNFPGRFSGRQFSNSRSEMNVSTLELGDSALYLCASSLGQAPYEQYFGPGTRLTVT.

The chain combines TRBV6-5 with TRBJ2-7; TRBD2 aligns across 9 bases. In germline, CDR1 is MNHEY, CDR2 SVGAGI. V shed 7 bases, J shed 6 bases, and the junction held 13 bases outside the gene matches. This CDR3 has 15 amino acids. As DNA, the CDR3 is TGTGCCAGCATTTTAAGCGGGGGGTCTGGTTGCGAGCAGTACTTC. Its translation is CASILSGGSGCEQYF.

The chain's CDR3 is CAISQPTANYGYTF. In DNA form, the CDR3 reads TGTGCCATCAGCCAGCCAACAGCTAACTATGGCTACACCTTC. V usage is TRBV10-3 and J usage is TRBJ1-2; no definite D call. This CDR3 has 14 residues. The germline gives CDR1 ENHRY, CDR2 SYGVKD. V gave up 6 bases and J gave up 0 bases, with 11 bases separating them.

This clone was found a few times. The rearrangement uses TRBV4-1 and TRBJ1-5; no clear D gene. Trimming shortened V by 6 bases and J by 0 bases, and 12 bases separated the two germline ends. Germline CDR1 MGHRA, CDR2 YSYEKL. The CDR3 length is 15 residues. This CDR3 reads CASSSLPNSNQPQHF. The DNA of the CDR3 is TGCGCCAGCAGTTCCCTGCCTAATAGCAATCAGCCCCAGCATTTT.

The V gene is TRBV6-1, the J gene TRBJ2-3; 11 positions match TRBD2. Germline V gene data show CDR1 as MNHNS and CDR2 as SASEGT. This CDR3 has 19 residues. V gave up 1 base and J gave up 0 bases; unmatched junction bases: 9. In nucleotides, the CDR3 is TGTGCCAGCAGTGAAGGGGCGTGGGTAGCGGGGGGGAGCACAGATACGCAGTATTTT. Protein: CASSEGAWVAGGSTDTQYF.

The CDR3 DNA reads TGTGCCAGCAGTGAAGCCGAGTCAACGGGGGCGCAGTATTTT. Its translation: CASSEAESTGAQYF. The chain has TRBV6-1 and TRBJ2-3; D is perhaps TRBD2 (6 bases). The CDR3 sequence is 14 residues long. The V end was cut by 0 bases, the J end by 10 bases, with 14 bases between. CDR1 and CDR2 from the germline V gene are MNHNS and SASEGT.

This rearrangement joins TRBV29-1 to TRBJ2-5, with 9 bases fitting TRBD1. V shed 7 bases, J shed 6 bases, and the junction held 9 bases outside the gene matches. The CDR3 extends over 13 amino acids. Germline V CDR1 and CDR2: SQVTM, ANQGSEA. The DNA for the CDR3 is TGCAGCGCTCTACAGGGGGCAACAAAGACCCAGTACTTC. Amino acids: CSALQGATKTQYF.

The CDR3 DNA sequence: TGCGCCAGCAGCTTGCCAGGGGATGAAAAACTGTTTTTT. This sequence encodes CASSLPGDEKLFF. V is TRBV5-1 and J is TRBJ1-4; D is perhaps TRBD1 (6 bases). The CDR3 has 13 residues. V was pared by 1 base and J by 6 bases, with 7 bases between. Germline V gene data show CDR1 as SGHRS and CDR2 as YFSETQ. Based on the CDR3 plus reference TRBV5-1 and TRBJ1-4, the full variable domain is KAGVTQTPRYLIKTRGQQVTLSCSPISGHRSVSWYQQTPGQGLQFLFEYFSETQRNKGNFPGRFSGRQFSNSRSEMNVSTLELGDSALYLCASSLPGDEKLFFGSGTQLSVL.